The T cell receptor beta chain described here comes from a study of graft-versus-host responses after intestinal transplantation. Study-level information: The study gave all recipients anti-thymocyte globulin induction, then tacrolimus and steroids for about three years. The study's findings and limits: The recipient marrow held GvH clones, and some of them showed up first in ileum or blood. Early post-transplant falls in HvG clones accompanied the peak levels of circulating GvH clones.

Per the germline V gene, CDR1 is SGHAT and CDR2 is FQNNGV. The CDR3 totals 16 residues. V shed 5 bases and J shed 5 bases, with 18 bases lying between them. As regards this clone: Its antigen is unidentified.

Profiling relied on immunoSEQ multiplex PCR, and the TCRdb table lists in-frame clones only, not all of them. The sample consists of about 25,000 clones, over 85% of them appearing once. The V gene is TRBV11-2, the J gene TRBJ2-2; D gene ambiguous. The sample in question was PBMCs, obtained roughly 30 days after intestinal transplant. This receptor was taken from a human patient who received an intestinal transplant, so some T cells may come from the graft donor. The CDR3 spells CASSNPFAQATGELFF. The CDR3, as DNA: TGTGCCAGCAGCAACCCCTTCGCGCAGGCTACCGGGGAGCTGTTTTTT.